Below, 23 T cell receptor beta chains from the same sample are listed, as sequenced in a study of T cell clonality in common variable immunodeficiency. Produced via immunoSEQ multiplex PCR; TCRdb's table is partial and in-frame only. The sample is made up of fewer than 75,000 clones, none counted only once. The specimen sequenced was peripheral blood mononuclear cells. All receptors come from a person aged 18 to 75 in good health.

This clone came up many times. The read ends 3 residues shy of where the CDR3 ends; the end is completed using the germline J gene. The chain employs TRBV2 and TRBJ2-1; 9 bases fit TRBD1. The germline V gene encodes CDR1 SNHLY and CDR2 FYNNEI. This CDR3 has 15 residues. V dropped 3 bases and J dropped 8; count of bases not matched to a gene: 8. Partial CDR3 DNA: TGTGCCAGCAGTGAGGGGACAGGGCGTAGAGATGAG. It yields the protein CASSEGTGRRDE. The full CDR3 sequence reads CASSEGTGRRDEQFF. The variable domain in full, with the rest retrieved from reference TRBV2 and TRBJ2-1, is EPEVTQTPSHQVTQMGQEVILRCVPISNHLYFYWYRQILGQKVEFLVSFYNNEISEKSEIFDDQFSVERPDGSNFTLKIRSTKLEDSAMYFCASSEGTGRRDEQFFGPGTRLTVL.

This clone appeared many times. The read ends 3 residues before the CDR3 terminus; that terminus is restored from the germline J gene. The chain combines TRBV7-8 with TRBJ1-1, with 8 nucleotides matching TRBD1. The CDR3 covers 15 residues. In germline, CDR1 is SGHVS, CDR2 FQNEAQ. V lost 3 bases, J lost 4 bases, and 7 bases stayed unmatched. The DNA read from the CDR3 is TGTGCCAGCAGCTTTGTCGGACAGGGCGGCACTGAA. Its protein product is CASSFVGQGGTE. From start to end, the CDR3 is CASSFVGQGGTEAFF.

In regard to this clone: The DNA ends 3 residues before the CDR3 does, and the rest of the CDR3 is filled in from the germline J gene. The genes are TRBV2 and TRBJ2-1; 7 bases match TRBD1. J gave up 0 bases and V 3 bases, and 5 bases lay outside the gene matches. CDR3 size: 16 residues. Germline V CDR1 and CDR2: SNHLY, FYNNEI. The CDR3: CASSDTNRGSYNEQFF. The sequenced part of the CDR3 DNA is TGTGCCAGCAGTGATACTAACAGGGGCTCCTACAATGAG.

This clone was counted many times. The read comes to an end 3 residues before the CDR3 does, leaving the germline J gene to fill in the end. This rearrangement joins TRBV4-2 to TRBJ1-2; the match to TRBD1 covers 8 bases. Germline V gene sequence: CDR1 LGHNA, CDR2 YNFKEQ. Trimming took 3 bases from V and 4 from J; bases not matched to a gene: 7. The CDR3 loop spans 15 amino acids. The DNA read from the CDR3 is TGTGCCAGCAGCCAGGGAAGGACAGGGTCCTATGGC. It specifies CASSQGRTGSYG. The full-length CDR3 reads as CASSQGRTGSYGYTF.

In this sample, this clone turned up many times. With the read ending 3 residues before the CDR3 end, the germline J gene is used to fill in that end. V and J are TRBV19 and TRBJ2-5; 13 bases are shared with TRBD2. Looked up from germline, CDR1 is LNHDA and CDR2 is SQIVND (reference sequence). CDR3 length equals 16 residues. Trimming took 6 bases from V and 4 from J; bases not matched to a gene: 8. The CDR3 bases that were read are TGTGCCAGTAGCAGGACTAGCGGGAGCTACGCAGAGACC. Translation: CASSRTSGSYAET. The entire CDR3 sequence reads CASSRTSGSYAETQYF.

This clone has ten or more counts. The sequenced CDR3 bases are TGTGCCAGTGGACTAGCGGGGGGAACCGGGGAG. Translated: CASGLAGGTGE. The complete CDR3 sequence is CASGLAGGTGELFF. The V and J genes are TRBV2 and TRBJ2-2; 14 nucleotides align to TRBD2. The missing CDR3 end, 3 residues past where the read stops, is filled in from the germline J gene. CDR3 length: 14 amino acids. V gave up 9 bases and J gave up 5 bases; unmatched junction bases: 2. Germline CDR1 reads SNHLY; CDR2 reads FYNNEI.

The sample holds many counts of this clone. The read gets to within 3 residues of the CDR3 end, and the germline J gene fills in the rest. The chain joins TRBV6-1 to TRBJ2-7; D call uncertain. This CDR3 has 15 residues. CDR1 MNHNS and CDR2 SASEGT come from the germline V gene. The V end was cut by 1 base, the J end by 0 bases, with 10 bases between. The CDR3 reads CASSEGLAHSYEQYF. The CDR3 bases that were read are TGTGCCAGCAGTGAAGGGTTAGCTCACTCCTACGAG.

This clone was recorded many times. The read terminates 3 residues before the CDR3 end, so the remaining end is supplied by the germline J gene. This chain joins TRBV19 and TRBJ2-1, with 7 nucleotides matching TRBD1. Germline V gene lookup returns CDR1 LNHDA and CDR2 SQIVND (reference sequence). This CDR3 contains 14 residues. V shed 7 bases and J 2 bases; nucleotides not matched to a gene: 5. The CDR3 is CASTPDRPYNEQFF. The covered CDR3 bases are TGTGCCAGTACCCCGGACAGGCCCTACAATGAG. Filled out from reference TRBV19 and TRBJ2-1, the complete variable domain reads DGGITQSPKYLFRKEGQNVTLSCEQNLNHDAMYWYRQDPGQGLRLIYYSQIVNDFQKGDIAEGYSVSREKKESFPLTVTSAQKNPTAFYLCASTPDRPYNEQFFGPGTRLTVL.

This clone was seen at least ten times. The CDR3 end falls 3 residues outside the read, so it is completed with the germline J gene. Other DNA sequences of this sample code for an identical CDR3. This chain joins TRBV7-3 and TRBJ1-1; the match to TRBD1 covers 8 bases. Germline-derived CDR1 and CDR2 are SGHTA and FQGTGA. V gave up 4 bases and J gave up 1 base; unmatched junction bases: 2. CDR3 length: 14 amino acids. CDR3 region: CASSSGTGNTEAFF. The CDR3 DNA, read in part, is TGTGCCAGCAGCTCAGGGACAGGGAACACTGAA.

This clone occurred many times. Read sequence stops 3 residues before the CDR3 end, and the germline J gene provides the missing end. The V call is TRBV30, the J call TRBJ1-6; D possibly corresponds to TRBD1 (5 bases). The CDR3 loop spans 14 amino acids. CDR1 and CDR2 (germline): GTSNPN, SVGIG (reference sequence). V dropped 5 bases and J dropped 7 bases, with 15 bases sitting between them. This chain's CDR3 is CAWGGASKNSPLHF. The sequenced part of the CDR3 DNA is TGTGCCTGGGGCGGGGCCTCCAAGAATTCACCC.

This clone has a count of ten or more. The CDR3 end lies 3 residues beyond the end of the read and is filled in from the germline J gene. The chain is built from TRBV5-1 and TRBJ1-6; D possibly corresponds to TRBD1 (6 bases). The ends were cut back, 0 bases at V and 10 bases at J, with 11 bases in the middle. CDR1 is SGHRS, CDR2 YFSETQ, per germline. The length of the CDR3 is 14 residues. The CDR3 protein is CASSLGDIGSPLHF. The part of the CDR3 DNA that was read is TGCGCCAGCAGCTTGGGGGACATCGGGTCACCC.

This clone was observed many times. The missing CDR3 end, 3 residues past where the read stops, is filled in from the germline J gene. The chain uses TRBV29-1 and TRBJ2-7; unclear D gene. The CDR3 has 11 residues. Germline V gives CDR1 SQVTM, CDR2 ANQGSEA. V lost 7 bases to trimming and J lost 0 bases, with 7 bases between them. The CDR3 is CSGRSSYEQYF. Partial CDR3 DNA: TGCAGCGGCAGGAGCTCCTACGAG.

This clone was observed at least ten times. The read falls 3 residues short of the CDR3 end, and the missing part is taken from the germline J gene. The chain combines TRBV20-1 with TRBJ1-5; D possibly corresponds to TRBD1 (5 bases). Trimming took 3 bases from V and 4 from J, leaving 16 bases between them. The CDR3 loop spans 15 amino acids. In germline, CDR1 is DFQATT, CDR2 SNEGSKA (reference sequence). CDR3 DNA, as far as it was read: TGCAGTGCTAGCCCATGGGCAGGGAATAATCAGCCC. Amino acids: CSASPWAGNNQP. The whole CDR3 reads CSASPWAGNNQPQHF.

This clone was seen a few times. The read falls 3 residues short of the CDR3 end, and the missing part is taken from the germline J gene. The rearrangement links TRBV7-8 to TRBJ1-2; no definite D call. V was pared by 1 base and J by 7 bases, with 16 bases between. CDR3 size: 15 residues. Germline V gene lookup returns CDR1 SGHVS and CDR2 FQNEAQ. CDR3 DNA, as far as it was read: TGTGCCAGCAGCTTAGAAGCTGGTAGGGTTTTTGGC. It is translated as CASSLEAGRVFG. The CDR3 in full is CASSLEAGRVFGYTF.

This clone was detected many times. The CDR3 is cut off 3 residues early in the read; its end comes from the germline J gene. This chain connects TRBV29-1 to TRBJ1-2; 7 bases fit TRBD1. Germline V gives CDR1 SQVTM, CDR2 ANQGSEA. The CDR3 totals 14 residues. The DNA read from the CDR3 is TGCAGCGTGGACGACAGGGCGTATCGTGCAGGC. Its translation is CSVDDRAYRAG. The whole CDR3 protein reads CSVDDRAYRAGYTF.

This clone was seen ten or more times. The read terminates 3 residues before the CDR3 end, so the remaining end is supplied by the germline J gene. The gene calls are TRBV7-9 and TRBJ2-1; perhaps TRBD2 as D (5 bases). CDR3 length equals 15 residues. The ends were cut back, 7 bases at V and 0 bases at J, with 13 bases in the middle. Germline CDR1 reads SEHNR; CDR2 reads FQNEAQ (reference sequence). This CDR3 reads CASKLLDSSYNEQFF. The DNA read from the CDR3 is TGTGCCAGCAAGTTACTAGACTCCTCCTACAATGAG.

This clone was counted at least ten times. From the germline J gene comes the end of the CDR3, since the read stops 3 residues before it. The chain recombines TRBV7-6 with TRBJ2-5; TRBD1 matches at 10 bases. V lost 5 bases to trimming and J lost 5 bases; unmatched junction nucleotides: 14. CDR3 length: 17 amino acids. Germline CDR1 SGHVS, CDR2 FNYEAQ. The CDR3 sequence is CASSATGTGALGETQYF. Partial CDR3 DNA: TGTGCCAGCAGCGCAACCGGGACAGGGGCTCTTGGGGAGACC.

Ten or more counts support this clone. The read finishes 3 residues shy of the CDR3 end, and the germline J gene is used to complete it. J is TRBJ1-5 and V is TRBV7-9; a weak D match, TRBD1 (6 bases). V lost 6 bases and J 4 bases, leaving 16 bases between the germline ends. Germline V CDR1 and CDR2: SEHNR, FQNEAQ (reference sequence). The CDR3 sequence is 15 residues long. The part of the CDR3 DNA that was read is TGTGCCAGCAGAAAAATGGGGCAGGGGAATCAGCCC. Its protein is CASRKMGQGNQP. The entire CDR3 is CASRKMGQGNQPQHF.

This clone has ten or more counts. The observed sequence ends 3 residues before the CDR3 terminus, with the missing tail filled in from the germline J gene. This chain uses TRBV20-1 with TRBJ2-1; a weak D match, TRBD1 (6 bases). V lost 4 bases and J lost 0, with 19 bases in between. Germline V gene sequence: CDR1 DFQATT, CDR2 SNEGSKA (reference sequence). This CDR3 is built from 17 residues. CDR3 DNA (partial): TGCAGTGCTAAGTCTGCGTGGGGGCGGGCCTCCTACAATGAG. Translation gives CSAKSAWGRASYNE. The entire CDR3 is CSAKSAWGRASYNEQFF.

This clone was recorded at least ten times. The read gets to within 3 residues of the CDR3 end, and the germline J gene fills in the rest. The chain combines TRBV5-1 with TRBJ2-2; possibly TRBD1 for D (5 bases). The CDR3 consists of 15 residues. V was pared by 7 bases and J by 0 bases, with 13 bases between. Germline assignment: CDR1 SGHRS and CDR2 YFSETQ. The CDR3 spells CASDPGQANTGELFF. The sequenced part of the CDR3 DNA is TGCGCCAGCGACCCAGGGCAGGCGAACACCGGGGAG.

This clone was detected a few times. The read finishes 3 residues shy of the CDR3 end, and the germline J gene is used to complete it. J is TRBJ2-1 and V is TRBV10-2; the match to TRBD2 covers 11 bases. CDR1 is WSHSY and CDR2 is SAAADI in the germline V gene. The CDR3 spans 18 residues. V shed 4 bases, J shed 4 bases, and the junction held 12 bases outside the gene matches. Partial CDR3 DNA: TGCGCCAGCAGTGGGCTAGCGGGAGGCCACGGGGGATACAATGAG. The encoded protein is CASSGLAGGHGGYNE. The complete CDR3 protein is CASSGLAGGHGGYNEQFF.

The table lists this clone with many counts. The CDR3 extends 3 residues past the end of the read, so its final part is completed from the germline J gene. The rearrangement joins TRBV14 to TRBJ2-7; TRBD1 aligns across 8 bases. The germline V gene encodes CDR1 SGHDN and CDR2 FVKESK. The CDR3 totals 15 residues. The V gene end was trimmed by 3 bases and the J gene end by 1 base; junction bases not matched to a gene: 5. The sequenced part of the CDR3 DNA is TGTGCCAGCAGCCACGGGACAGGCGTTTCCTACGAG. This encodes CASSHGTGVSYE. The complete CDR3 reads CASSHGTGVSYEQYF. Filled out from reference TRBV14 and TRBJ2-7, the complete variable domain reads EAGVTQFPSHSVIEKGQTVTLRCDPISGHDNLYWYRRVMGKEIKFLLHFVKESKQDESGMPNNRFLAERTGGTYSTLKVQPAELEDSGVYFCASSHGTGVSYEQYFGPGTRLTVT.

In its sample, this clone was seen many times. The CDR3 end is not reached by the read, which stops 3 residues before it; the germline J gene fills it in. V is TRBV6-2 or TRBV6-3 and J is TRBJ1-5; TRBD1 agrees at 9 bases. The CDR3 has 15 amino acids. CDR1 and CDR2 (germline): MNHEY, SVGEGT. V shed 2 bases and J 6 bases; nucleotides not matched to a gene: 5. The CDR3 sequence: CASSYDRGRFQPQHF. The sequenced part of the CDR3 DNA is TGTGCCAGCAGTTACGACAGGGGGAGATTTCAGCCC.